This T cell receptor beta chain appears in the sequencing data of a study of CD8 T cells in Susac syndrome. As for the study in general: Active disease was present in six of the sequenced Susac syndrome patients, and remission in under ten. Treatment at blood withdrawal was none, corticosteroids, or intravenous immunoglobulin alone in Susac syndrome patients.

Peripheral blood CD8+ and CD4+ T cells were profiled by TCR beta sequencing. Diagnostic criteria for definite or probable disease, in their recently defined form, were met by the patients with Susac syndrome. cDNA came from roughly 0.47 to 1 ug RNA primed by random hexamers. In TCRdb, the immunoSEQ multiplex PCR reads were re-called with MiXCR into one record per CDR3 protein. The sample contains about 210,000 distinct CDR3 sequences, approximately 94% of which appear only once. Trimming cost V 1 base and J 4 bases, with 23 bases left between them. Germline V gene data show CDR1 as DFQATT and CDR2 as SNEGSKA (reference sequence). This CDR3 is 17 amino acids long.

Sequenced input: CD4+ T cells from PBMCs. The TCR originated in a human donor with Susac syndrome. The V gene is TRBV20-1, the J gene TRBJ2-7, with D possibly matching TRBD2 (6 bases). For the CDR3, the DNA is TGCAGTGCTAGAGTACCCCCTTCCGGGGGAAATCGGTACGAGCAGTACTTC. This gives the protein CSARVPPSGGNRYEQYF.